This T cell receptor (beta chain) was captured by sequencing in a study of T cell repertoires in cytomegalovirus infection. Study details: CMV epitopes that were recently identified and HLA-C-restricted were used alongside well-studied HLA-B-restricted ones. From public TCR beta signatures came an indication of both CMV infection and matching HLA type. Study-wide points: HLA-C-restricted, CMV-specific TCR beta clonotypes were dominant ex vivo. Frequencies of public TCR beta families were cumulated, and this identified carriers of CMV plus the relevant HLA.

One entry per CDR3 protein, called by TCRdb with MiXCR from the reads. The sample shows about 770,000 distinct CDR3 sequences, roughly 29% of them seen only once. Germline CDR1 and CDR2: SGHVS and FNYEAQ. This CDR3 contains 17 residues. On this clonotype itself: The antigen is unknown. This may arise from a read error, as a much more abundant clone is one base away.

The receptor's source is a human donor in good health (CMV status not recorded). Some clones in this sample may be carry-over from other donors' samples. The input for sequencing was cultured CD8+ T cells from PBMCs, taken from culture after CMV antigen stimulation. The J gene is TRBJ1-5, the V gene TRBV7-6; D call uncertain. CDR3 nucleotides: TGTGCCAGCAGATTAGTCTATACAGCCCCAAGCAATCAGCCCCAGCATTTT. This translates into CASRLVYTAPSNQPQHF.